Listed below are T cell receptor beta chains from one sample, sequenced in a study of metastatic and nonmetastatic thyroid tumors. TCRdb called clones again from the PCR reads with MiXCR. The data hold around 30,000 clones, with approximately 16% observed a single time. Sequencing input: blood. These TCRs come from a male donor with papillary thyroid cancer or a benign thyroid nodule (not recorded which). Some clones in this sample may be carry-over from other donors' samples. Each CDR3 is given with its conserved first and last residue. D genes are given only for firm matches. Some rows mark clone size as missing; the rest say once, few, many or name a class of expanded clone.

D gene | clone size | J gene | V gene | CDR3 DNA | CDR3 protein
TRBD1 | . | TRBJ2-1 | TRBV19 | TGTGCCAGTATTAAAACCGGGACAGGTCAGTACAGTGAGCAGTTCTTC | CASIKTGTGQYSEQFF
. | many | TRBJ2-1 | TRBV5-1 | TGCGCCAGCAGCTTGGAAGGGCGATACAATGAGCAGTTCTTC | CASSLEGRYNEQFF
TRBD1 | few | TRBJ2-7 | TRBV28 | TGTGCCAGCAGTGCCCAGGACAGGGGTGTATACGAGCAGTACTTC | CASSAQDRGVYEQYF
. | . | TRBJ2-2 | TRBV19 | TGTGCCAGTCAAGATTGGGGACCGAACACCGGGGAGCTGTTTTTT | CASQDWGPNTGELFF
. | many | TRBJ2-7 | TRBV20-1 | TGCAGTGCTAGAGATCGACAAAATGTCTACGAGCAGTACTTC | CSARDRQNVYEQYF
. | many | TRBJ2-7 | TRBV11-2 | TGTGCCAGCAGCTTAGGCGGGACCGCCTACGAGCAGTACTTC | CASSLGGTAYEQYF
TRBD2 | few | TRBJ2-1 | TRBV11-1 | TGTGCCAGCAGCTCTTTAGGTACTAGCGGCGGTGAGCAGTTCTTC | CASSSLGTSGGEQFF
TRBD2 | many | TRBJ2-3 | TRBV3-1 | TGTGCCAGCAGTCCACCGCCGGGACTAGCGGGAGAAGATACGCAGTATTTT | CASSPPPGLAGEDTQYF
. | many | TRBJ2-3 | TRBV5-8 | TGTGCCAGCAGCCCCGGACAGACGGGAGATACGCAGTATTTT | CASSPGQTGDTQYF
TRBD2 | . | TRBJ2-5 | TRBV4-2 | TGTGCCAGTAGCCAAGATAGCGGGGGGACCGCTACAGTGAGGCAGTATTTC | CASSQDSGGTATVRQYF
TRBD1 | many | TRBJ1-1 | TRBV2 | TGTGCCAGCAGGGAGACAGGGCCTGAAGCTTTCTTT | CASRETGPEAFF
TRBD1 | many | TRBJ2-5 | TRBV6-1 | TGTGCCAGCAGCCGGACAGGGGGTTCACAAGAGACCCAGTACTTC | CASSRTGGSQETQYF
. | . | TRBJ2-3 | TRBV3-1 | TGTGCCAGCAGCCAGAGGGAGGGGGCCTCAGATACGCAGTATTTC | CASSQREGASDTQYF
. | many | TRBJ2-7 | TRBV6-5 | TGTGCCAGCAGTTACTCCACTCCAGGGGGGGCGACCTACTACGAGCAGTACTTC | CASSYSTPGGATYYEQYF
. | many | TRBJ2-2 | TRBV5-6 | TGTGCCAGCAGTCTAGAGGGGGACACCGGGGAGCTGTTTTTT | CASSLEGDTGELFF
TRBD2 | many | TRBJ2-3 | TRBV5-1 | TGCGCCAGCAGCTTTAAAGGGACTAGCGGGAAATATACGCAGTATTTT | CASSFKGTSGKYTQYF
. | many | TRBJ2-7 | TRBV18 | TGTGCCAGCTCCGTGTATGAGGGGACCACTAGTTTCAACGAGCAGTACTTC | CASSVYEGTTSFNEQYF
TRBD1 | many | TRBJ1-2 | TRBV4-1 | TGCGCCAGCAGCCAACCGGACAGGGCTAACTATGGCTACACCTTC | CASSQPDRANYGYTF
. | many | TRBJ2-7 | TRBV29-1 | TGCAGCGCCCTGGGACCGAGGGGCTACGAGCAGTACTTC | CSALGPRGYEQYF
. | many | TRBJ2-2 | TRBV19 | TGTGCCAGTAGTTCTAACGTGAACACCGGGGAGCTGTTTTTT | CASSSNVNTGELFF
TRBD1 | many | TRBJ2-5 | TRBV29-1 | TGCAGCGGGACAGGGTCCTCGGAGACCCAGTACTTC | CSGTGSSETQYF
. | . | TRBJ2-1 | TRBV12-3/TRBV12-4 | TGTGCCAGCAGTTTGATCGGCGAGAACTACAATGAGCAGTTCTTC | CASSLIGENYNEQFF
. | many | TRBJ1-5 | TRBV6-2/TRBV6-3 | TGTGCCAGCAGTCAAAGTAGCAATCAGCCCCAGCATTTT | CASSQSSNQPQHF
TRBD2 | many | TRBJ2-5 | TRBV11-3 | TGTGCCAGCAGCTTTGAGCGGGAGGGAAAAGAGACCCAGTACTTC | CASSFEREGKETQYF
. | . | TRBJ1-2 | TRBV18 | TGTGCCAGCTCACCATTCCAGGCAGGGAAAGACTATGGCTACACCTTC | CASSPFQAGKDYGYTF
. | . | TRBJ2-6 | TRBV25-1 | TGTGCCAGCATCGCCAAGGGGGGGGGTTACGAGCGGTACTTC | CASIAKGGGYERYF
. | many | TRBJ2-5 | TRBV29-1 | TGCAGCGTTGGGAAGGATTTGGAGACCCAGTACTTC | CSVGKDLETQYF
. | . | TRBJ2-7 | TRBV7-9 | TGTGCCTGCATCTTCCAAGGGGGCGAGCAGTACTTC | CACIFQGGEQYF
TRBD2 | many | TRBJ2-1 | TRBV7-8 | TGTGCCAGCAGCTTAAGACGGGAGGGGCCCTACAATGAGCAGTTCTTC | CASSLRREGPYNEQFF
TRBD1 | medium-sized | TRBJ1-2 | TRBV12-3/TRBV12-4 | TGTGCCAGCAGTTTGACAGGGGGCGGGTATAGCTATGGCTACACCTTC | CASSLTGGGYSYGYTF
TRBD2 | medium-sized | TRBJ2-3 | TRBV6-1 | TGTGCCAGCAGTGCTTTAGCGGGAGGGGCAGATACGCAGTATTTT | CASSALAGGADTQYF
. | many | TRBJ2-2 | TRBV10-2 | TGCGCCAGTAAGACAGGCGCGAACACCGGGGAGCTGTTTTTT | CASKTGANTGELFF
. | . | TRBJ2-1 | TRBV5-1 | TGCGCCAGCAGCTCGCAGGGTGCTGAGCAGTTCTTC | CASSSQGAEQFF
. | many | TRBJ2-5 | TRBV19 | TGTGCCAACCTACGAGGACAAGAGACCCAGTACTTC | CANLRGQETQYF
TRBD2 | . | TRBJ2-7 | TRBV6-2/TRBV6-3 | TGTTCCAGCGGGAGGGCCTGGCGGTTCTCCTACGAGCAGTACTTC | CSSGRAWRFSYEQYF
TRBD1 | many | TRBJ1-3 | TRBV27 | TGTGCCAGCAGGATGAGGGGGCAAGGAAACACCATATATTTT | CASRMRGQGNTIYF
. | many | TRBJ1-1 | TRBV5-1 | TGCGCCAGCAGCTCCTACAGCATGAACACTGAAGCTTTCTTT | CASSSYSMNTEAFF
. | few | TRBJ1-2 | TRBV2 | TGTGCCAGCAGTGACAACAGGGTGGATGGCTACACCTTC | CASSDNRVDGYTF
. | many | TRBJ2-7 | TRBV28 | TGTGCCAGCAGCCTCCTCGGCGGTTTAGGGTCTGGCTACGAGCAGTACTTC | CASSLLGGLGSGYEQYF
TRBD1 | many | TRBJ2-7 | TRBV4-3 | TGCGCCAGCAGCCAAGATCGGGGACAGTTCTATGAGCAGTACTTC | CASSQDRGQFYEQYF
TRBD1 | many | TRBJ1-1 | TRBV19 | TGTGCCAGTAGTCGTGGCCCGACAGGGGGCAGGAACACTGAAGCTTTCTTT | CASSRGPTGGRNTEAFF
. | many | TRBJ2-7 | TRBV9 | TGTGCCAGCAGCCGACAAGGAACAGGGTACAACGAGCAGTACTTC | CASSRQGTGYNEQYF
TRBD1 | medium-sized | TRBJ2-7 | TRBV6-2/TRBV6-3 | TGTGCCAGCAGTTACTCGATCGGGACAGGGGGCTCCCTCTCCTACGAGCAGTACTTC | CASSYSIGTGGSLSYEQYF
TRBD2 | medium-sized | TRBJ2-1 | TRBV6-5 | TGTGCCAGCAGGGGACTAGCGGGAGGGCCCCGCTCCTACAATGAGCAGTTCTTC | CASRGLAGGPRSYNEQFF
TRBD2 | medium-sized | TRBJ2-7 | TRBV6-5 | TGTGCCAGCAGTTACTCGACTAGCGGGTTCACCTACGAGCAGTACTTC | CASSYSTSGFTYEQYF
TRBD2 | many | TRBJ2-1 | TRBV24-1 | TGTGCCACCAGGACTAGCGGGAGTGGGGGCAATGAGCAGTTCTTC | CATRTSGSGGNEQFF
. | many | TRBJ1-5 | TRBV19 | TGTGCCAGTACCCCCGGACGGGGCAATCAGCCCCAGCATTTT | CASTPGRGNQPQHF
TRBD1 | many | TRBJ2-7 | TRBV7-9 | TGTGCCAGCAGCCGGGACAGCTCCTACGAGCAGTACTTC | CASSRDSSYEQYF
. | . | TRBJ2-1 | TRBV6-2/TRBV6-3 | TGTGCCAGCAGCCGAATGGAACCCCCGATAACTAGTGAGCAGTTCTTC | CASSRMEPPITSEQFF
TRBD1 | many | TRBJ1-2 | TRBV28 | TGTGCCAGCAGCCACCGACAGGGGGCAGACTATGGCTACACCTTC | CASSHRQGADYGYTF
. | many | TRBJ1-2 | TRBV20-1 | TGCAGTGGGTTTGACAGTCTTTATGGCTACACCTTC | CSGFDSLYGYTF
TRBD1 | few | TRBJ1-5 | TRBV6-2/TRBV6-3 | TGTGCCAGCAGTTACCCAGGGGGCGCGGTCAATCAGCCCCAGCATTTT | CASSYPGGAVNQPQHF
. | many | TRBJ2-7 | TRBV18 | TGTGCCAGCTTTAGCTCCTACGAGCAGTACTTC | CASFSSYEQYF